These 28 T cell receptor beta chains were all obtained from the same sample, sequenced in a study of cytomegalovirus exposure and HLA in healthy donors. Repertoires were generated with immunoSEQ multiplex PCR, while TCRdb's copy carries only in-frame clones and drops some. Of about 130,000 clones in the sample, approximately 94% were seen once. The sequenced sample was PBMCs. Receptors were obtained from a young man in good health and CMV-seropositive.

The chain uses TRBV7-3 and TRBJ1-1; 7 bases are a match to TRBD1. This CDR3 has 13 residues. J lost 1 base, V lost 4 bases, and 0 bases had no gene match. Germline CDR1 is SGHTA and CDR2 is FQGTGA. The CDR3 sequence is CASSYRGNTEAFF. As DNA, the CDR3 is TGTGCCAGCAGCTACAGGGGGAACACTGAAGCTTTCTTT.

This sequence joins TRBV9 and TRBJ1-3; D perhaps matches TRBD1 (5 bases). Trimming took off 2 bases at V and 5 bases at J, with 11 bases between the two ends. Germline V lookup: CDR1 SGDLS, CDR2 YYNGEE. This CDR3 contains 14 residues. The CDR3 coding sequence is TGTGCCAGCAGCGTGACGGTGGGGCGAAACACCATATATTTT. It specifies CASSVTVGRNTIYF.

The chain employs TRBV10-3 and TRBJ2-1, with TRBD1 as a possible D gene (5 bases). The CDR3 is made up of 14 amino acids. Germline V gives CDR1 ENHRY, CDR2 SYGVKD. V was shortened by 6 bases and J by 2 bases, with 11 bases between the two germline ends. CDR3 in amino acids: CAIRAGAAYNEQFF. The CDR3 bases are TGTGCCATCAGAGCTGGGGCGGCCTACAATGAGCAGTTCTTC.

The chain recombines TRBV11-1 with TRBJ2-5; TRBD2 agrees at 8 bases. The germline V gene has CDR1 SGHAT and CDR2 FQDESV (reference sequence). J gave up 3 bases and V 5 bases, and 8 bases lay outside the gene matches. There are 15 residues in the CDR3. The CDR3 spells CASSPKGSGKETQYF. The CDR3 DNA reads TGTGCCAGCAGCCCCAAGGGTAGCGGGAAAGAGACCCAGTACTTC.

The J gene is TRBJ1-4, the V gene TRBV4-1; the match to TRBD1 covers 7 bases. Per the germline V gene, CDR1 is MGHRA and CDR2 is YSYEKL. The length of the CDR3 is 15 residues. The junction had 7 bases not matched to a gene; V was cut back by 4 bases and J by 5 bases. The CDR3 reads CASSLRQGQNEKLFF. CDR3 nucleotides: TGCGCCAGCAGCCTTAGACAGGGCCAAAATGAAAAACTGTTTTTT.

This clone was observed a single time. The rearrangement links TRBV9 to TRBJ2-5; TRBD1 aligns across 7 bases. Unmatched junction bases numbered 5, after V lost 4 bases and J lost 2 bases. Germline-derived CDR1 and CDR2 are SGDLS and YYNGEE. The CDR3 length is 14 residues. The CDR3 sequence is CASSRDRAQETQYF. The DNA of the CDR3 is TGTGCCAGCAGCCGCGACAGGGCGCAAGAGACCCAGTACTTC.

The rearrangement joins TRBV2 to TRBJ2-6, with a possible D match to TRBD1 (5 bases). The CDR3 covers 14 residues. V was pared by 4 bases and J by 1 base, with 5 bases between. CDR1 is SNHLY, CDR2 FYNNEI, per germline. The CDR3 spells CASSAGSGANVLTF. CDR3 coding DNA: TGTGCCAGCAGTGCAGGGTCTGGGGCCAACGTCCTGACTTTC.

A few counts support this clone. The chain is built from TRBV5-1 and TRBJ2-3, with TRBD2 as a possible D gene (6 bases). The CDR3 extends over 15 amino acids. V lost 0 bases and J 0 bases, leaving 8 bases between the germline ends. CDR1 SGHRS and CDR2 YFSETQ come from the germline V gene. The CDR3 bases are TGCGCCAGCAGCTTGGAGCGGGTCAGCACAGATACGCAGTATTTT. Translated, it gives CASSLERVSTDTQYF. Full variable domain (remainder filled in from reference TRBV5-1 and TRBJ2-3): KAGVTQTPRYLIKTRGQQVTLSCSPISGHRSVSWYQQTPGQGLQFLFEYFSETQRNKGNFPGRFSGRQFSNSRSEMNVSTLELGDSALYLCASSLERVSTDTQYFGPGTRLTVL.

J is TRBJ1-4 and V is TRBV2; 8 bases fit TRBD1. Germline CDR1 and CDR2: SNHLY and FYNNEI. J lost 7 bases, V lost 6 bases, and 7 bases had no gene match. CDR3 length: 14 residues. The CDR3 nucleotides read TGTGCCAGCAGCTCCCAGGGGGCCGGTGAAAAACTGTTTTTT. Amino acid sequence: CASSSQGAGEKLFF.

Only a few counts were recorded for this clone. The CDR3 here is CASSLPDGANYGYTF. The CDR3 bases are TGTGCCAGCAGCTTACCCGACGGGGCTAACTATGGCTACACCTTC. V is TRBV11-1 and J is TRBJ1-2; D not certain. CDR3 length: 15 residues. Germline lookup yields CDR1 SGHAT and CDR2 FQDESV (reference sequence). Trimming shortened V by 2 bases and J by 0 bases, and 10 bases separated the two germline ends.

The chain employs TRBV6-5 and TRBJ2-5; a possible D gene is TRBD2 (6 bases). Between the trimmed V and J ends, which lost 4 bases and 4 bases, there was a span of 7 bases. The germline V gene has CDR1 MNHEY and CDR2 SVGAGI. This CDR3 comprises 12 residues. The chain's CDR3 is CASSFSGETQYF. The CDR3 DNA is TGTGCCAGCAGTTTTAGCGGAGAGACCCAGTACTTC.

The chain uses TRBV27 and TRBJ1-6; D gene unclear. The CDR3 sequence is 16 residues long. With 5 bases removed from V and 7 bases from J, the gap between germline ends came to 18 bases. Germline lookup yields CDR1 MNHEY and CDR2 SMNVEV (reference sequence). CDR3 DNA: TGTGCCAGCAGTCCCGCGAGGATAGTGCTCAATTCACCCCTCCACTTT. Its translation is CASSPARIVLNSPLHF.

The chain couples TRBV11-3 to TRBJ2-3; D not resolved. The germline V gene encodes CDR1 SGHNT and CDR2 YENEEA. Trimming removed 5 bases at V and 0 bases at J, with 3 bases between. The CDR3 consists of 12 residues. Here the CDR3 reads CASSPSTDTQYF. CDR3 DNA sequence: TGTGCCAGCAGCCCTAGCACAGATACGCAGTATTTT.

The gene calls are TRBV19 and TRBJ2-4, with 8 bases fitting TRBD1. Germline V CDR1 and CDR2: LNHDA, SQIVND (reference sequence). V was clipped by 5 bases and J by 5 bases; unmatched bases: 5. The CDR3 is made up of 14 amino acids. The CDR3, as DNA: TGTGCCAGTAGTTCGGGACAGGAGGAAAACATTCAGTACTTC. It encodes CASSSGQEENIQYF.

The rearrangement joins TRBV5-4 to TRBJ1-2, with 8 bases that match TRBD1. V shed 3 bases and J 8 bases; nucleotides not matched to a gene: 12. The germline gives CDR1 SGHNT, CDR2 YYREEE (reference sequence). CDR3 length: 15 residues. The CDR3 DNA is TGTGCCAGCAGCTCCCCTGGACAGGGCCAAAGAGGCTACACCTTC. Translation: CASSSPGQGQRGYTF.

V gene TRBV5-1 combines with J gene TRBJ2-1; tentatively, D is TRBD1 (5 bases). V was pared by 0 bases and J by 0 bases, with 7 bases between. The CDR3 loop spans 15 amino acids. Looked up from germline, CDR1 is SGHRS and CDR2 is YFSETQ. CDR3 nucleotide sequence: TGCGCCAGCAGCTTGGACAGGAGCTCCTACAATGAGCAGTTCTTC. It encodes CASSLDRSSYNEQFF.

The V call is TRBV5-8, the J call TRBJ1-6, with a weak D call TRBD1 (5 bases). Germline values: CDR1 SGHTS, CDR2 YDEGEE. This CDR3 has 14 residues. V dropped 0 bases and J dropped 9 bases, with 10 bases sitting between them. The DNA of the CDR3 is TGTGCCAGCAGCTTGGTTAGGGGCGGTTCACCCCTCCACTTT. Its translation: CASSLVRGGSPLHF. The full variable domain, in which reference TRBV5-8 and TRBJ1-6 provide the parts outside the CDR3, is EAGVTQSPTHLIKTRGQQATLRCSPISGHTSVYWYQQALGLGLQFLLWYDEGEERNRGNFPPRFSGRQFPNYSSELNVNALELEDSALYLCASSLVRGGSPLHFGNGTRLTVT.

This chain joins TRBV2 and TRBJ2-7; the match to TRBD2 covers 10 bases. The junction had 10 bases not matched to a gene; V was cut back by 7 bases and J by 7 bases. This CDR3 region has 14 residues. The V gene's germline CDR1 is SNHLY and CDR2 FYNNEI. DNA for the CDR3: TGTGCCAGCACCGGACTAGCGGTCCTCTGGGAGCAGTACTTC. It encodes CASTGLAVLWEQYF.

J is TRBJ2-2 and V is TRBV14; no definite D call. The CDR3 extends over 13 amino acids. Germline CDR1 is SGHDN and CDR2 is FVKESK. Trimming cost V 4 bases and J 4 bases, with 7 bases left between them. The CDR3 spells CASSLYLTGELFF. The CDR3 DNA reads TGTGCCAGCAGCCTTTATCTCACCGGGGAGCTGTTTTTT. The full variable domain, with the rest looked up from reference TRBV14 and TRBJ2-2, is EAGVTQFPSHSVIEKGQTVTLRCDPISGHDNLYWYRRVMGKEIKFLLHFVKESKQDESGMPNNRFLAERTGGTYSTLKVQPAELEDSGVYFCASSLYLTGELFFGEGSRLTVL.

The V gene is TRBV7-2, the J gene TRBJ1-1, with 7 bases identical to TRBD1. V gave up 1 base and J gave up 6 bases; unmatched junction bases: 5. This CDR3 is 14 amino acids long. CDR1 is SGHTA, CDR2 FQGNSA, per germline. CDR3 nucleotide sequence: TGTGCCAGCAGCTTAGAGGGACAGTCGGCTGAAGCTTTCTTT. Protein product: CASSLEGQSAEAFF.

The J gene is TRBJ2-7, the V gene TRBV11-1; D gene unclear. CDR3 length equals 16 residues. Germline V gene sequence: CDR1 SGHAT, CDR2 FQDESV (reference sequence). Deletions cut 1 base from V and 1 base from J, with 14 bases between. CDR3 residues: CASSLGTNPISYEQYF. In DNA, the CDR3 is TGTGCCAGCAGCTTAGGTACTAATCCTATATCCTACGAGCAGTACTTC.

This chain connects TRBV10-3 to TRBJ2-7; TRBD1 matches at 9 bases. After removal of 5 bases from V and 5 bases from J, the junction contained 7 bases not matched to a gene. The CDR3 has 14 amino acids. CDR1 and CDR2 from the germline V gene are ENHRY and SYGVKD. The CDR3 sequence: CAISTGTGSNEQYF. The CDR3 DNA sequence: TGTGCCATCAGTACCGGGACAGGGTCCAACGAGCAGTACTTC.

This chain connects TRBV27 to TRBJ1-1; 8 nucleotides agree with TRBD1. The CDR3 length is 16 residues. Looked up from germline, CDR1 is MNHEY and CDR2 is SMNVEV (reference sequence). V was clipped by 5 bases and J by 0 bases; unmatched bases: 8. DNA of the CDR3: TGTGCCAGCAGTATTACCGGGACAGGTATGAACACTGAAGCTTTCTTT. Translation: CASSITGTGMNTEAFF.

This clone has only one observation. The V gene is TRBV7-9, the J gene TRBJ1-1; possible D gene TRBD1, 5 bases. Trimming removed 0 bases from V and 0 bases from J, with 11 bases in between. The CDR3 runs 16 residues. Per the germline V gene, CDR1 is SEHNR and CDR2 is FQNEAQ (reference sequence). The DNA of the CDR3 is TGTGCCAGCAGCTTAGCGCGGACACCCATGAACACTGAAGCTTTCTTT. Translation gives CASSLARTPMNTEAFF.

The chain employs TRBV2 and TRBJ2-7, with TRBD2 identical over 7 bases. The germline V gene encodes CDR1 SNHLY and CDR2 FYNNEI. This CDR3 comprises 14 residues. Trimming at V came to 6 bases and at J to 7 bases, leaving 12 bases not matched to a gene. This chain's CDR3 is CASRRGLITREQYF. In DNA form, the CDR3 reads TGTGCCAGCAGGAGGGGACTAATAACAAGAGAGCAGTACTTC. The full variable domain, with the rest looked up from reference TRBV2 and TRBJ2-7, is EPEVTQTPSHQVTQMGQEVILRCVPISNHLYFYWYRQILGQKVEFLVSFYNNEISEKSEIFDDQFSVERPDGSNFTLKIRSTKLEDSAMYFCASRRGLITREQYFGPGTRLTVT.

CDR3 sequence (DNA): TGTGCCAGCAAGTACCAGATGAACACTGAAGCTTTCTTT. Translating it yields CASKYQMNTEAFF. The rearrangement links TRBV6-1 to TRBJ1-1; D gene uncertain. CDR1 MNHNS and CDR2 SASEGT come from the germline V gene. V was trimmed by 7 bases and J by 0 bases, leaving 9 bases between them. This CDR3 has 13 amino acids.

The V gene is TRBV2, the J gene TRBJ2-7, with D tentatively TRBD2 (6 bases). Per germline, CDR1 SNHLY and CDR2 FYNNEI. This CDR3 is built from 15 residues. Trimming pared 4 bases from V and 4 bases from J, leaving 17 bases between. CDR3 sequence reads: CASSVLASRSYEQYF. The DNA of the CDR3 is TGTGCCAGCAGTGTACTAGCAAGTAGGTCGTACGAGCAGTACTTC.

This chain connects TRBV19 to TRBJ2-1, with D tentatively TRBD2 (6 bases). The CDR3 is 13 residues long. Germline lookup yields CDR1 LNHDA and CDR2 SQIVND (reference sequence). Trimming took off 5 bases at V and 8 bases at J, with 13 bases between the two ends. The CDR3 DNA follows: TGTGCCAGTAGTTTCGCGACTAGGTATGAGCAGTTCTTC. This encodes CASSFATRYEQFF.